This T cell receptor (beta chain) was documented in a study of cytomegalovirus exposure and HLA in healthy donors (dated by TCRdb to the late 2010s). Describing the broader study: In an earlier analysis of roughly 500 of the donors, roughly 300 Gb of sequence data and some 100 million unique TCR beta sequences from approximately 180 million T cells were reported. To decide whether each TCR beta V gene segment behaved as functional or pseudogenic, an earlier analysis of some 600 of the donors relied on high-throughput TCR beta sequencing. Besides the first cohort of about 730 subjects, a separate validation cohort made up of 120 different subjects was used. An early release that covered about 600 HLA-typed donors contained around 300 gigabases of sequencing data and tens of millions of unique TCR sequences. The study combined high-throughput TCR immunosequencing, statistical association of individual TCRs with disease status, and machine learning to predict cytomegalovirus infection status. The study profiled the T cell repertoires of fewer than 850 subjects by immunosequencing and related them to cytomegalovirus serostatus. HLA typing covered class I and class II loci at four-digit resolution. Of the roughly 400 genotyped donors, more than 75% were placed in the genetic ancestry cluster associated with self-reported Caucasian donors. On average, roughly 250,000 unique TCR beta nucleotide sequences were sequenced per donor among 398 genotyped donors of the cohort, with approximately 18% of those sequences being non-productive. Four or five DR-DQ haplotypes were handled as single units for association and clustering because linkage in the cohort was strong. Genome-wide SNP genotypes for about 55% of the roughly 670 donors were used in a later genetic analysis, which treated that subset as a discovery cohort. The later analysis used no new phenotypic data to find candidate immune exposures, relying instead on TCR beta sequences and their occurrence across donors. Donor age, sex, ethnicity and CMV serostatus were collected together with the repertoire data. The study aimed to test whether cataloging public T cell receptors could reveal signatures of past pathogen exposure. Typing coverage differed by locus: A, B, C, DRB1 and DQB1 were typed in about 620-640 donors, DQA1 in approximately 520, DPA1 in some 610, and DPB1 in about 450. A later analysis re-analyzed previously published TCR beta repertoires from approximately 670 donors and added high-resolution HLA genotyping to study TCR occurrence patterns. All discovery cohort repertoires had been generated using a single sequencing platform. Overall results and qualifications from the work: A later genetic analysis associated a missense DCLRE1C variant with V-gene and J-gene trimming of TCR beta chains, and an independent cohort replicated the association. While some public TCRs were present in many individuals, most TCR sequences turned up only very rarely across donors. Several of the top co-occurrence clusters appeared to be linked to parvovirus B19, influenza, CMV and Epstein-Barr virus, according to a later analysis. Sequencing depth was assumed to be roughly uniform across donors in the presence/absence analyses, though that assumption may not hold. Broadly in line with IMGT annotations, most TCR beta V segments showed up in productive rearrangements about 87% or about 30% of the time in an earlier analysis of under 700 of the donors. In a later analysis, HLA-associated TCR beta chains were found to be more clonally expanded and to have lower generation probabilities than equally common non-associated chains. Because HLA typing was missing for some donors at each locus, association tests included only the typed subset. Assigning TCR associations to individual alleles was difficult when HLA alleles, especially DR and DQ, strongly co-occurred. The classifier was reported to diagnose cytomegalovirus status with high specificity and sensitivity in both the original and validation cohorts. A later analysis found that most CMV-associated TCR beta chains appeared HLA-restricted, with HLA associations seemingly driven largely by CMV exposure. This cohort had only TCR beta chains sequenced, and the lack of alpha or paired-chain data limited which features could be detected. Some IMGT-functional V segments, including TRBV6-2 and TRBV6-3, could not be told apart with the 87-base-pair reads, so those segments were excluded. In a later analysis, the rate of TCR association differed among HLA loci, with DRB1 alleles having the most associated TCRs and HLA-C alleles having the fewest. A further reported finding was that TCR beta sequences accurately predicted the HLA-A and HLA-B alleles for most subjects in the first cohort. A later genetic analysis reported fewer N-insertions in productive TCRs among donors in an Asian-associated ancestry cluster than the roughly 620-donor mean. Linkage disequilibrium might explain the correlated functional status among segregating V segments, but an unknown experimental factor could not be ruled out. Because counts were too low, seventeen rarely observed V segments, including chromosome 9 orphons, were left out of the earlier analysis of some 640 of the donors. For the cohort, immune exposure information was limited to CMV serostatus. The study gave a list of about 150 TCR beta chains associated with cytomegalovirus. The authors suggested that the approach could potentially be generalized to other disease states and immunological phenotypes. In a later analysis, 16,951 TCR beta sequences were associated with specific HLA alleles at a false discovery rate of 0.05. A few of the identified cytomegalovirus-associated TCR beta chains were confirmed in vitro to be specific for cytomegalovirus antigens. A cluster of highly shared sequence variants was judged likely to represent a technical artifact of the sequencing pipeline.

The cohort comprised around 690 healthy bone marrow donors. At the time of sampling, all cohort members were nominally healthy, though unrecorded immune exposures were likely present. The donor tested CMV seropositive, placing the donor among the approximately 290 seropositive members of the cohort. Every donor gave a peripheral blood sample, and the peripheral blood mononuclear cells from that sample were used for TCR beta sequencing. The Qiagen DNeasy Blood Extraction Kit was used to extract genomic DNA from the blood cell samples. Library preparation was by the immunoSEQ multiplex PCR assay. The multiplex PCR relied on a mix of 60 forward primers for TCR Vbeta segments and 13 reverse primers for TCR Jbeta segments. Amplification of the CDR3 region of rearranged TCR beta genes was performed with a multiplex PCR assay on genomic DNA. The amplified TCR beta libraries were sequenced on the Illumina HiSeq System as 87-base-pair reads. As for the authors' bioinformatics: A later analysis tallied 75 million to 95 million unique TCR beta chains across the 600 to 700 repertoires, and approximately 11 million of those chains were shared by two or more donors. A nearest-neighbor algorithm error-corrected the raw reads and collapsed the reads into unique sequences, merging closely related sequences to remove PCR and sequencing errors. Alignment of CDR3 sequences to IMGT reference sequences was used to assign V, D and J gene segments. For a sequence to be retained, at least a six-nucleotide match to both a V gene segment and a J gene segment was required. A rearrangement counted as productive if the CDR3 had no stop codons and remained in frame with V and J, and every other rearrangement counted as non-productive. CDR3 was defined by IMGT convention, running from the second conserved V-encoded cysteine to the conserved J-encoded phenylalanine. The earlier analysis of about 530 of the donors excluded any sequence lacking an unambiguous match to a single V gene segment. In an earlier analysis of almost 600 of the donors, a V segment was called functional when productive rearrangements were above 56.7%, and segregating when the standard deviation between donors exceeded 5%. A statistical classification framework was built for diagnosing cytomegalovirus status from the catalog of TCR beta chain sequences. V and J gene assignment, in a later analysis, came from comparing TCR nucleotide sequences with IMGT/GENE-DB human TR gene sequences. In a later analysis, CDR3 sequences and most-parsimonious VDJ recombination scenarios were assigned using the TCRdist pipeline. In a later analysis, each TCR beta chain was defined by its CDR3 amino acid sequence together with its V-gene family, and reads without a unique V-gene family were excluded. In a later analysis, 500 to 650 highly shared, low-generation-probability nucleotide sequences were removed to address suspected cross-contamination and a sequencing artifact. A later analysis calculated a clonal expansion index for each public chain from normalized within-repertoire ranks of inferred template counts. In a later analysis, generation probabilities were computed with a VDJ recombination model fitted to out-of-frame rearrangements, and the resulting probabilities were checked against IGoR. In a later analysis, TCR-TCR, TCR-HLA and TCR-CMV co-occurrence was scored with hypergeometric tests, and a repertoire-size bias correction was applied to TCR pairs. To estimate false discovery rates, a later analysis permuted the HLA or CMV assignments 20 times. In a later analysis, co-occurring TCRs were grouped using DBSCAN, and TCRdist sequence similarity was added for clustering within HLA-allele-positive subsets. Repertoires with fewer than 30,000 or more than 120,000 public chains, plus five repertoires with anomalous nucleotide sharing, were excluded from co-occurrence clustering. TCRdb obtained this table from immuneACCESS and retained in-frame rearrangements with V and J assigned. These tables miss some clones; where compared with another copy, unresolved V genes account for less than half of the shortfall, and the remainder is unexplained. That table furnishes V, J and clone size, whereas the DNA furnished D and trimming. The table for this sample lists about 120,000 clones; over 60% of them were counted only once. About 3% of the sample goes to the ten largest clones.

Relative to germline, V is 5 bases shorter and J is 5 bases shorter, with 21 bases between their ends. CDR1 is given as PRHDT and CDR2 as FYEKMQ, both from the germline V gene (reference sequence). From the cysteine through the phenylalanine, the CDR3 covers 16 amino acids. Only the CDR3 region is kept as DNA, spanning 48 bases read in frame from base 1. For this clone: What antigen it recognizes has not been identified. It has no much larger one-base neighbor in the sample; base qualities were not kept.

This receptor was obtained from a woman aged 40 to 55 in good health and CMV-seropositive. Sequencing was carried out using PBMCs. The V and J segments used are TRBV13 and TRBJ2-5; a weak D assignment points to TRBD2 (6 bases agree). The CDR3 protein is CASSPGVMGVRETQYF. The DNA reads as follows: TGTGCCAGCAGCCCGGGAGTCATGGGGGTACGGGAGACCCAGTACTTC.